This T cell receptor (beta chain) comes out of a study of cytomegalovirus exposure and HLA in healthy donors. Regarding the study as a whole: A prior analysis recorded that most TCR beta V segments were productive about 87% or about 30% of the time. Researchers reported in a later analysis that a missense DCLRE1C variant was tied to TCR beta V- and J-gene trimming.

The J segment lost 1 base and the V segment lost 11 bases, leaving 8 bases of the junction unmatched. Germline CDR1 is SNHLY and CDR2 is FYNNEI. This CDR3 is built from 14 residues. Worth noting for this clone: Its cognate antigen is unknown.

Both 60 Vbeta primers and 13 Jbeta primers went into the PCR. Per the original data handling: Approximately 11 million of 75 million to 85 million unique TCR beta chains were shared, per a later count. Method: immunoSEQ multiplex PCR; TCRdb's copy keeps in-frame clones and lacks some. The D gene and trimming were derived from the DNA, and the V and J assignments and clone size from that table. The sample lists fewer than 180,000 clones, 79% occurring once. Material for sequencing was PBMCs. This sequence originates from a man aged 50 to 59 in good health and CMV-seropositive. The genes are TRBV2 and TRBJ2-5; 9 bases line up with TRBD1. The CDR3 DNA is TGTGCCGGTCGGGGGACAGGGCCCCAAGAGACCCAGTACTTC. It yields the protein CAGRGTGPQETQYF.